A selection of T cell receptor beta chains follows, all from one sample in a study of metastatic and nonmetastatic thyroid tumors. TCRdb reprocessed the PCR reads via MiXCR. Among 5,500 to 7,000 clones, over 30% were seen once, and the ten largest hold around 20%. Input material: adjacent normal tissue. The receptors originated from a female donor with papillary thyroid cancer or a benign thyroid nodule (not recorded which). Some clones in this sample may be carry-over from other donors' samples. The CDR3 runs from the conserved cysteine through the conserved F or W.

v_gene | CDR3aa
TRBV6-5 | CASSYGGNYGYTF
TRBV28 | CASSSQPDYTF
TRBV20-1 | CSARASISGSYNSPLHF
TRBV28 | CASSLARGSVSGTDTQYF
TRBV11-1 | CASSWGQGTGNEQFF
TRBV2 | CPRGVRGYNEQFF
TRBV6-1 | CASSVGETQYF
TRBV28 | CASKFPRPYELYF
TRBV7-9 | CASGDGGYEQYF
TRBV9 | CASSVGTSGRNGEQFF
TRBV7-9 | CASSLGDNQPQHF
TRBV11-1 | CASSLTNYEQYF
TRBV27 | CASSSAGVDPYEQYF
TRBV6-1 | CASSETRAGETQYF
TRBV20-1 | CSVNRRNSYEQYF
TRBV11-1 | CASSLGDSPRDTQYF
TRBV6-5 | CASSSLFSSYNSPLHF
TRBV6-1 | CASAPGGNYGYTF
TRBV24-1 | CATSVSGNIQYF
TRBV2 | CASSGQGSRTDTQYF
TRBV5-4 | CASSLIPGPTYQETQYF
TRBV20-1 | CSAERGRNEKLFF
TRBV29-1 | CSVGGQVLSYNEQLF
TRBV4-2 | CASSRLRPGGGTDTQYF
TRBV12-3/TRBV12-4 | CASSNRGHTEAFF
TRBV6-1 | CASTVRTSSTGTQYF
TRBV27 | CASSSGTSGSSTQYF
TRBV19 | CASSSLGTQETQYF
TRBV28 | CASSMGHLEETQYF
TRBV18 | CASSPPNSGDEQYF
TRBV20-1 | CSAAVSGKQYF
TRBV5-4 | CASSSGRTGPSYEQYF
TRBV7-9 | CASSFSAGSFYEQYF
TRBV2 | CASSADFSSEQFF
TRBV2 | CASRGQGALFGQPQHF
TRBV6-9 | CANYGYTF
TRBV11-2 | CASRPHGRDTQYF
TRBV12-3/TRBV12-4 | CASSLRQGSEAFF
TRBV9 | CASCVDVSGTQYF
TRBV20-1 | CSATETSGPREQYF